This passage covers 32 T cell receptor beta chains from one sample sequenced in a study of post-analysis software for immune sequencing data. General study findings and limits: Several TRBV segments (TRBV5-6, TRBV5-1 and TRBV20-1 among them) occurred more frequently in patients than in controls.

Antigens of these TCRs are unknown. Built from TCR beta cDNA, the libraries had unique molecular identifiers in them. TCRdb re-derived calls from the PCR reads in MiXCR, one entry per CDR3 protein. The table lists roughly 180,000 distinct CDR3 sequences, about 30% of them singletons, with over 1.2% in the top ten. The specimen was blood. The receptors were gathered from a girl between 5 and 17 years old with multiple sclerosis.

This clonotype was found a few times. The chain has TRBV28 and TRBJ1-5; a weak D match, TRBD1 (6 bases). The CDR3 spans 14 residues. Germline V gene data show CDR1 as MDHEN and CDR2 as SYDVKM. Trimming removed 5 bases from V and 9 bases from J, with 17 bases in between. The CDR3 protein is CASSNLLGGTPQHF. The CDR3 DNA reads TGTGCCAGCAGTAACCTCCTAGGGGGGACGCCCCAGCATTTT.

This clonotype came up a few times. The V and J genes are TRBV12-3 or TRBV12-4 and TRBJ2-1, with D possibly TRBD1 on 8 matching bases. The V end lost 4 bases, the J end lost 8 bases, and 33 bases lay between the germline ends. CDR3 length: 20 residues. CDR3 protein: CASSSSPGGDSGEGGDEQFF. The CDR3 DNA is TGTGCCAGCAGTTCCTCCCCAGGGGGCGATAGTGGGGAGGGGGGTGATGAGCAGTTCTTC.

As regards this clonotype: Given a much more abundant clone one base away, this may be a read error. The chain links TRBV9 to TRBJ2-1; 8 bases map to TRBD2. Germline V lookup: CDR1 SGDLS, CDR2 YYNGEE. Trimming at V came to 4 bases and at J to 10 bases, leaving 16 bases not matched to a gene. This CDR3 contains 16 residues. The CDR3 spells CASSPGNSGISYEQFF. Here the CDR3 DNA reads TGTGCCAGCAGCCCAGGAAATAGCGGGATATCCTACGAGCAGTTCTTC.

Notes on this clonotype: Being one base from a much bigger clone, this may be a read error. The chain recombines TRBV29-1 with TRBJ2-5; 8 bases align to TRBD1. Germline V gene lookup returns CDR1 SQVTM and CDR2 ANQGSEA. Germline trimming cut 4 bases from V and 11 bases from J; bases unmatched to any gene: 15. This CDR3 has 14 residues. CDR3 DNA sequence: TGCAGCGTTGTGACAGGGGACTCCTACAATGAGCAGTACTTC. This codes for CSVVTGDSYNEQYF. The full variable domain, its missing parts supplied by reference TRBV29-1 and TRBJ2-5, is SAVISQKPSRDICQRGTSLTIQCQVDSQVTMMFWYRQQPGQSLTLIATANQGSEATYESGFVIDKFPISRPNLTFSTLTVSNMSPEDSSIYLCSVVTGDSYNEQYFGPGTRLLVL.

About this clonotype itself: Given a much more abundant clone one base away, this may be a read error. The genes are TRBV4-1 and TRBJ2-7; TRBD2 is a possible D gene (5 bases). V shed 1 base and J shed 7 bases, with 17 bases lying between them. The CDR3 has 15 residues. CDR1 is MGHRA and CDR2 is YSYEKL in the germline V gene. The CDR3 here is CASSQGAVGVNEQYF. CDR3 nucleotides: TGCGCCAGCAGCCAAGGGGCAGTGGGAGTTAATGAGCAGTACTTC.

This clonotype showed up many times. The chain employs TRBV6-4 and TRBJ2-6, with D possibly being TRBD1 (5 bases). With 10 bases removed from V and 2 bases from J, the gap between germline ends came to 12 bases. CDR1 and CDR2 from the germline V gene are MRHNA and SNTAGT. This CDR3 spans 14 amino acids. The CDR3 coding sequence is TGTGCCACCTCCGACAGAGCTGGGGCCAACGTCCTGACTTTC. Translation: CATSDRAGANVLTF.

This clonotype was counted only a few times. The rearrangement links TRBV25-1 to TRBJ1-2; 11 bases agree with TRBD1. There are 14 residues in the CDR3. Germline CDR1 reads MGHDK; CDR2 reads SYGVNS. The V segment lost 6 bases and the J segment 8 bases; nucleotides outside the gene matches: 8. The CDR3 reads CASRERTGGLGYTF. CDR3 coding DNA: TGTGCCAGCAGGGAACGGACAGGGGGCTTGGGCTACACCTTC.

This clonotype appeared a few times. The genes are TRBV20-1 and TRBJ2-1; 8 bases match TRBD2. Per the germline V gene, CDR1 is DFQATT and CDR2 is SNEGSKA (reference sequence). This CDR3 is 15 amino acids long. The ends lost 3 bases at V and 10 bases at J; junction bases unmatched: 14. CDR3 sequence (DNA): TGCAGTGCTAGTGGCGCCGGGACTAGTATTCGAGAGCAGTTCTTC. Its translation: CSASGAGTSIREQFF.

To note about this clonotype: This may be a read error, as it is one base from a much larger clone. This rearrangement joins TRBV20-1 to TRBJ2-1; 12 nucleotides align to TRBD1. This CDR3 has 14 residues. Germline CDR1 reads DFQATT; CDR2 reads SNEGSKA (reference sequence). Unmatched junction bases numbered 7, after V lost 4 bases and J lost 9 bases. This chain's CDR3 is CSAKGQGAVGEQFF. As DNA, the CDR3 is TGCAGTGCTAAGGGACAGGGGGCCGTCGGTGAGCAGTTCTTC.

The V and J genes are TRBV11-2 and TRBJ2-2; D is ambiguous. With 0 bases removed from V and 3 bases from J, the gap between germline ends came to 8 bases. This CDR3 spans 15 amino acids. Per the germline V gene, CDR1 is SGHAT and CDR2 is FQNNGV. CDR3 coding DNA: TGTGCCAGCAGCTTAGAGGGGTTTTACACCGGGGAGCTGTTTTTT. This sequence encodes CASSLEGFYTGELFF.

Turning to this clonotype: A much larger clone differs by one base, so this may be a read error. The chain combines TRBV5-1 with TRBJ2-4, with 11 positions matching TRBD1. The V gene's germline CDR1 is SGHRS and CDR2 YFSETQ. The CDR3 runs to 15 residues. V shed 7 bases and J 7 bases; nucleotides not matched to a gene: 10. The CDR3 region has the DNA TGCGCCAGCGGCTCCGAGGGGGACAGGGGGAACATTCAGTACTTC. Amino acid sequence: CASGSEGDRGNIQYF.

V is TRBV5-1 and J is TRBJ2-1; either TRBD1 or TRBD2 may supply D (5 bases each). Trimming stripped 2 bases from V and 0 bases from J, with 9 bases between. The CDR3 is 15 residues long. CDR1 is SGHRS, CDR2 YFSETQ, per germline. CDR3 region: CASSFWGNSYNEQFF. In nucleotides, the CDR3 is TGCGCCAGCAGCTTTTGGGGGAACTCCTACAATGAGCAGTTCTTC.

This clonotype was seen more than once but under ten times. J is TRBJ1-5 and V is TRBV10-3, with D uncertain. The germline V gene has CDR1 ENHRY and CDR2 SYGVKD. This CDR3 has 14 residues. The V end was cut by 0 bases, the J end by 2 bases, with 5 bases between. CDR3 loop: CAISESGGNQPQHF. For the CDR3, the DNA is TGTGCCATCAGTGAGTCGGGCGGCAATCAGCCCCAGCATTTT.

V and J are TRBV3-1 and TRBJ2-4, with 9 bases fitting TRBD1. The tail of the sequence fits TRBJ2-5 better, so the J call may be wrong. The CDR3 spans 15 residues. Germline V CDR1 and CDR2: LGHDT, YNNKEL (reference sequence). The CDR3 DNA reads TGTGCCAGCAGCTCCGGGACAGGGCGGCGAGAGACCCAGTACTTC. Its translation is CASSSGTGRRETQYF.

Turning to this clonotype: A read error is possible here, since a much larger clone lies one base away. The V gene is TRBV6-1, the J gene TRBJ2-7; D gene uncertain. Trimming took off 6 bases at V and 3 bases at J, with 12 bases between the two ends. The CDR3 is made up of 13 amino acids. The germline V gene has CDR1 MNHNS and CDR2 SASEGT. In nucleotides, the CDR3 is TGTGCCAGCAGGACTCTTGTGGACTACGAGCAGTACTTC. It codes for CASRTLVDYEQYF.

The chain is built from TRBV27 and TRBJ2-2; D remains ambiguous. The CDR3 extends over 14 amino acids. CDR1 and CDR2 from the germline V gene are MNHEY and SMNVEV (reference sequence). Deletions cut 1 base from V and 1 base from J, with 4 bases between. CDR3 loop: CASSLYMNTGELFF. CDR3 nucleotide sequence: TGTGCCAGCAGTTTATACATGAACACCGGGGAGCTGTTTTTT.

This clonotype has a count of ten or more. The rearrangement joins TRBV7-3 to TRBJ2-1, with D uncertain. V gave up 5 bases and J gave up 7 bases, with 9 bases separating them. CDR1 is SGHTA and CDR2 is FQGTGA in the germline V gene. This CDR3 spans 12 amino acids. The CDR3 spells CASSQRSNEQFF. The CDR3 region has the DNA TGTGCCAGCAGCCAGAGATCTAATGAGCAGTTCTTC.

This clonotype was seen at least ten times. V is TRBV10-3 and J is TRBJ2-5, with D unresolved. The germline V gene encodes CDR1 ENHRY and CDR2 SYGVKD. Trimming pared 8 bases from V and 5 bases from J, leaving 15 bases between. The CDR3 totals 13 residues. CDR3 sequence reads: CAIAGQGEETQYF. CDR3 nucleotide sequence: TGTGCCATCGCCGGGCAAGGTGAGGAGACCCAGTACTTC.

Only one count was recorded for this clonotype. This sequence joins TRBV6-2 or TRBV6-3 and TRBJ2-7; the match to TRBD2 covers 10 bases. Germline V gene lookup returns CDR1 MNHEY and CDR2 SVGEGT. The CDR3 is 12 residues long. The V gene end was trimmed by 5 bases and the J gene end by 10 bases; junction bases not matched to a gene: 5. The DNA of the CDR3 is TGTGCCAGCAGTCCAGGACTAGCGGACCAGTACTTC. This translates into CASSPGLADQYF.

Written as DNA, the CDR3 is TGCAGTGCTAGGGGGGACAGGGGGACGAACACTGAAGCTTTCTTT. Protein product: CSARGDRGTNTEAFF. This rearrangement joins TRBV20-1 to TRBJ1-1; 11 bases agree with TRBD1. This CDR3 contains 15 residues. J was trimmed by 1 base and V by 3 bases; bases with no gene match: 4. Germline V gives CDR1 DFQATT, CDR2 SNEGSKA (reference sequence).

Comment on this clonotype: A much bigger clone sits one base away, suggesting this may be a read error. The V and J genes are TRBV12-3 or TRBV12-4 and TRBJ2-7; TRBD2 matches 8 bases. The V gene end was trimmed by 6 bases and the J gene end by 6 bases; junction bases not matched to a gene: 7. The CDR3 loop spans 13 amino acids. The CDR3: CASRLQLAVEQYF. The CDR3 bases are TGTGCCAGCAGACTACAACTAGCGGTCGAGCAGTACTTC.

At least ten counts were recorded for this clonotype. This chain uses TRBV27 with TRBJ2-7, with 7 bases matching TRBD2. J lost 4 bases, V lost 5 bases, and 8 bases had no gene match. The CDR3 loop spans 14 amino acids. The germline CDR1 and CDR2 sequences are MNHEY and SMNVEV (reference sequence). CDR3 DNA: TGTGCCAGCAGTCCATCCGGCGGGGGATACGAGCAGTACTTC. This encodes CASSPSGGGYEQYF.

This clonotype was seen ten or more times. The V call is TRBV5-1, the J call TRBJ1-2, with TRBD1 as a possible D gene (5 bases). The CDR3 is 13 residues long. Germline-derived CDR1 and CDR2 are SGHRS and YFSETQ. V lost 4 bases and J 6 bases, leaving 13 bases between the germline ends. The CDR3 region is CASSPVGVHGYTF. The CDR3 DNA reads TGCGCCAGCAGCCCCGTAGGGGTACATGGCTACACCTTC.

With regard to this clonotype: A much larger clone lies a single base off, so this may be a read error. The J gene is TRBJ2-1, the V gene TRBV28; 9 bases match TRBD1. The CDR3 contains 21 residues. The germline V gene encodes CDR1 MDHEN and CDR2 SYDVKM. V was pared by 4 bases and J by 0 bases, with 19 bases of the junction left unmatched. CDR3 in amino acids: CASSSILQGAARFSSYNEQFF. CDR3 in DNA: TGTGCCAGCAGTTCTATCCTACAGGGGGCCGCCCGTTTTAGCTCCTACAATGAGCAGTTCTTC.

This clonotype came up many times. The chain joins TRBV20-1 to TRBJ1-2, with D unresolved. Trimming cost V 7 bases and J 6 bases, with 12 bases left between them. The CDR3 is 11 residues long. Germline-derived CDR1 and CDR2 are DFQATT and SNEGSKA (reference sequence). The CDR3 region has the DNA TGCAGTGGGGCACGAGGTAATGGCTACACCTTC. Its translation is CSGARGNGYTF.

On this clonotype: A much larger clone is a single base away; this may be a read error. The V and J genes are TRBV4-2 and TRBJ2-1, with no clear D. The J call could be wrong; TRBJ2-7 is a better fit for the DNA end. The CDR3 covers 16 residues. Per germline, CDR1 LGHNA and CDR2 YNFKEQ. CDR3 nucleotide sequence: TGTGCCAGCAGCCAAGCCGCCTTTCGGACCCGCGATGAGCAGTACTTC. Residues: CASSQAAFRTRDEQYF.

This clonotype has just a few counts. The chain has TRBV10-3 and TRBJ1-2; D is ambiguous. With 4 bases removed from V and 4 bases from J, the gap between germline ends came to 13 bases. The CDR3 runs to 14 residues. Germline V gives CDR1 ENHRY, CDR2 SYGVKD. CDR3 DNA: TGTGCCATCAGTGTTACTTCAGAAGTCTATGGCTACACCTTC. Amino acids: CAISVTSEVYGYTF.

Many counts were recorded for this clonotype. The chain employs TRBV20-1 and TRBJ2-5; D may correspond to TRBD1 or TRBD2 (5 bases each). V was cut by 1 base and J by 4 bases, with 13 bases left in between. Germline CDR1 reads DFQATT; CDR2 reads SNEGSKA (reference sequence). The CDR3 totals 14 residues. CDR3 DNA: TGCAGTGCTAGAGCCGGGGCGAATCGAGAGACCCAGTACTTC. Its protein product is CSARAGANRETQYF.

A few counts support this clonotype. This chain joins TRBV5-6 and TRBJ2-2; 8 bases agree with TRBD1. V lost 3 bases and J lost 4; bases outside the gene matches: 5. This CDR3 spans 15 amino acids. The germline gives CDR1 SGHDT, CDR2 YYEEEE. The CDR3 loop reads CASSYDRGSTGELFF. The CDR3 coding sequence is TGTGCCAGCAGCTACGACAGGGGATCCACCGGGGAGCTGTTTTTT.

With respect to this clonotype: Just one base apart from a much larger clone, this may be a read error. The J gene is TRBJ2-1, the V gene TRBV29-1; possibly TRBD1 or TRBD2 for D (5 bases each). The CDR3 consists of 11 residues. The V end lost 5 bases, the J end lost 7 bases, and 9 bases lay between the germline ends. From germline, CDR1 is SQVTM and CDR2 ANQGSEA. For the CDR3, the DNA is TGCAGCGTTTTGTGGGGGAATGAGCAGTTCTTC. Translated, it gives CSVLWGNEQFF.

Many counts were recorded for this clonotype. The chain carries TRBV29-1 and TRBJ2-7; D gene unclear. This CDR3 region has 10 residues. The germline CDR1 and CDR2 sequences are SQVTM and ANQGSEA. V lost 5 bases to trimming and J lost 5 bases, with 7 bases between them. The CDR3 spells CSVRADEQYF. The DNA of the CDR3 is TGCAGCGTTAGGGCGGACGAGCAGTACTTC.

This chain links TRBV18 with TRBJ1-1; D gene unclear. This CDR3 region has 13 residues. Germline V gene data show CDR1 as KGHSH and CDR2 as LQKENI. Trimming took 3 bases from V and 1 from J, leaving 6 bases between them. The CDR3 spells CASSPIPNTEAFF. Written as DNA, the CDR3 is TGTGCCAGCTCACCGATTCCGAACACTGAAGCTTTCTTT.